Following are 4 T cell receptor beta chains from one sample sequenced in a study of vaccination and CD4 T cells after COVID-19. The assay that was used to sequence DNA from cultured CD4+ T cells was the Oncomine TCR Beta short-read assay. TCRdb analysed the PCR reads with MiXCR anew, one entry per CDR3 protein. The table includes approximately 9,600 distinct CDR3 sequences, around 30% detected once. No antigen has been assigned to these receptors. Noted treatment: roughly 11-day PBMC culture with coronavirus spike peptide pools or control peptides (ViraFEST assay). This specimen consisted of CD4+ T cells from blood, cultured in vitro, obtained after SARS-CoV-2 vaccination. The receptors stem from a human donor who had recovered from COVID-19.

The rearrangement joins TRBV29-1 to TRBJ1-2; D remains ambiguous. CDR1 is SQVTM, CDR2 ANQGSEA, per germline. Trimming cost V 1 base and J 8 bases, with 11 bases left between them. CDR3 size: 12 residues. CDR3 amino acids: CSVEVLPGGYTF. The CDR3, as DNA: TGCAGCGTTGAAGTGCTTCCCGGGGGCTACACCTTC.

This clonotype has more than one count but fewer than ten. The V call is TRBV7-9, the J call TRBJ1-2, with 10 bases that match TRBD1. The germline CDR1 and CDR2 sequences are SEHNR and FQNEAQ (reference sequence). The V and J ends lost 5 bases and 2 bases, in that order; junction bases with no gene match: 8. The CDR3 is made up of 16 amino acids. Written as DNA, the CDR3 is TGTGCCAGCAGCCCGATTGGGACAGGGGCAAACTATGGCTACACCTTC. Protein product: CASSPIGTGANYGYTF.

The chain joins TRBV25-1 to TRBJ2-2; D possibly corresponds to TRBD1 (6 bases). CDR1 is MGHDK, CDR2 SYGVNS, per germline. Between the trimmed V and J ends, which lost 6 bases and 1 base, there was a span of 9 bases. The CDR3 has 14 residues. The CDR3 spells CASRGQRNTGELFF. For the CDR3, the DNA is TGTGCCAGCAGAGGACAGAGGAACACCGGGGAGCTGTTTTTT.

The chain combines TRBV6-5 with TRBJ1-4; 7 bases are shared with TRBD1. The CDR3 is 15 amino acids. CDR1 and CDR2 from the germline V gene are MNHEY and SVGAGI. V shed 2 bases, J shed 5 bases, and the junction held 5 bases outside the gene matches. CDR3 region: CASSYATGANEKLFF. The CDR3 DNA reads TGTGCCAGCAGTTACGCAACAGGGGCGAATGAAAAACTGTTTTTT.